A selection of T cell receptor beta chains follows, all from one sample in a study of T cells in Graves' hyperthyroidism and ophthalmopathy. TCRdb called the multiplex PCR reads again in MiXCR, with one record for every CDR3 protein. Found here are roughly 380,000 distinct CDR3 sequences, roughly 13% of them singletons; the top ten hold approximately 5.8%. The specimen was blood. Every receptor here comes from a woman aged 18-30 years with Graves' hyperthyroidism. CDR3s include the opening cysteine and the closing phenylalanine or tryptophan. A D gene is named only where the DNA matches it firmly. The listing skips clone size in some rows; elsewhere it reads once, few, many or a size class.

v_gene: TRBV10-3
j_gene: TRBJ2-6
d_gene: TRBD2
abundance: NA
CDR3nt: TGTGCCATCAGTGAGACAACTAGCGGGAGCCCCTCTGGGGCCAACGTCCTGACTTTC
CDR3aa: CAISETTSGSPSGANVLTF

v_gene: TRBV18
j_gene: TRBJ2-7
d_gene: NA
abundance: many
CDR3nt: TGTGCCAGCTCACCACCCCTCTCCTACGAGCAGTACTTC
CDR3aa: CASSPPLSYEQYF

v_gene: TRBV28
j_gene: TRBJ1-2
d_gene: NA
abundance: many
CDR3nt: TGTGCCAGCACATCGTCAGGGATGGCAAGTGAAGGCTACACCTTC
CDR3aa: CASTSSGMASEGYTF

v_gene: TRBV28
j_gene: TRBJ1-2
d_gene: NA
abundance: many
CDR3nt: TGTGCCAGCAAAGAAGGGGAGGTTGGCTACACCTTC
CDR3aa: CASKEGEVGYTF

v_gene: TRBV6-1
j_gene: TRBJ2-1
d_gene: NA
abundance: many
CDR3nt: TGTGCCAGCAGGCCCAGTTCTAGGGATGAGCAGTTCTTC
CDR3aa: CASRPSSRDEQFF

v_gene: TRBV20-1
j_gene: TRBJ1-5
d_gene: NA
abundance: NA
CDR3nt: TGCAGTGCGATTTACCAGGACAGCAATCAGCCCCAGCATTTT
CDR3aa: CSAIYQDSNQPQHF

v_gene: TRBV30
j_gene: TRBJ1-3
d_gene: NA
abundance: many
CDR3nt: TGTGCCTGGCGCTCTGGAAACACCATATATTTT
CDR3aa: CAWRSGNTIYF

v_gene: TRBV9
j_gene: TRBJ2-7
d_gene: NA
abundance: many
CDR3nt: TGTGCCAGCAGCTACGACTCCTACGAGCAGTACTTC
CDR3aa: CASSYDSYEQYF

v_gene: TRBV12-3/TRBV12-4
j_gene: TRBJ2-1
d_gene: TRBD2
abundance: many
CDR3nt: TGTGCCAGCGGGCGGGAGGTTCGGAATGAGCAGTTCTTC
CDR3aa: CASGREVRNEQFF

v_gene: TRBV7-9
j_gene: TRBJ2-5
d_gene: TRBD2
abundance: many
CDR3nt: TGTGCCAGCAGCCCCGAAACTAGCGGGAGGCGGGAGACCCAGTACTTC
CDR3aa: CASSPETSGRRETQYF

v_gene: TRBV30
j_gene: TRBJ1-6
d_gene: NA
abundance: many
CDR3nt: TGTGCCTGGTCGTACGGCCGGCCTAATTCACCCCTCCACTTT
CDR3aa: CAWSYGRPNSPLHF

v_gene: TRBV27
j_gene: TRBJ2-7
d_gene: TRBD1
abundance: NA
CDR3nt: TGTGCCAGCAGTTCCCCGACAGGGAATGCCTACGAGCAGTACTTC
CDR3aa: CASSSPTGNAYEQYF

v_gene: TRBV7-9
j_gene: TRBJ2-7
d_gene: TRBD1
abundance: NA
CDR3nt: TGTGCCAGCAGCCCCTCGGACAGGGGGCGTCTCGAGCAGTACTTC
CDR3aa: CASSPSDRGRLEQYF

v_gene: TRBV29-1
j_gene: TRBJ2-5
d_gene: NA
abundance: few
CDR3nt: TGCAGCGTCGCCGTTGGGGGGGAGACCCAGTACTTC
CDR3aa: CSVAVGGETQYF

v_gene: TRBV7-8
j_gene: TRBJ2-7
d_gene: TRBD1
abundance: many
CDR3nt: TGTGCCAGCAGCTTAGGGAGGGACAGGAACTACGAGCAGTACTTC
CDR3aa: CASSLGRDRNYEQYF

v_gene: TRBV5-1
j_gene: TRBJ1-2
d_gene: TRBD1
abundance: few
CDR3nt: TGCGCCAGCAGCTCGACAGGGATCGGCGGTGGCTACACCTTC
CDR3aa: CASSSTGIGGGYTF

v_gene: TRBV5-5
j_gene: TRBJ1-1
d_gene: NA
abundance: NA
CDR3nt: TGTGCCAGCAGCCCGAGTCTGAGCACTGAAGCTTTCTTT
CDR3aa: CASSPSLSTEAFF

v_gene: TRBV5-5
j_gene: TRBJ2-3
d_gene: NA
abundance: NA
CDR3nt: TGTGCCAGCAGCTCTCCGGGCGCGACAGATACGCAGTATTTT
CDR3aa: CASSSPGATDTQYF

v_gene: TRBV30
j_gene: TRBJ2-1
d_gene: NA
abundance: many
CDR3nt: TGTGCCTGGAGTTCTTCGGGGAATGAGCAGTTCTTC
CDR3aa: CAWSSSGNEQFF